What follows are 13 T cell receptor beta chains derived from one specimen sequenced in a study of cytomegalovirus exposure and HLA in healthy donors. The PCR made use of 60 Vbeta and 13 Jbeta primers. TCRdb's copy holds only in-frame clones and misses some; the assay was immunoSEQ multiplex PCR. The sample has about 55,000 clones; 77% are singletons. Input material: PBMCs. The receptors come from a female donor in good health and CMV-seronegative.

This sequence joins TRBV6-1 and TRBJ1-1; D call uncertain. The germline V gene has CDR1 MNHNS and CDR2 SASEGT. The CDR3 is 11 amino acids. V was pared by 7 bases and J by 1 base, with 4 bases between. CDR3 region: CASTGNTEAFF. DNA of the CDR3: TGTGCCAGCACAGGGAACACTGAAGCTTTCTTT.

The chain has TRBV5-1 and TRBJ2-4, with TRBD2 matching 9 bases. The length of the CDR3 is 14 residues. CDR1 and CDR2 (germline): SGHRS, YFSETQ. V shed 0 bases, J shed 11 bases, and the junction held 6 bases outside the gene matches. The CDR3: CASSLATSGAVQYF. Written as DNA, the CDR3 is TGCGCCAGCAGCTTGGCGACTAGCGGCGCTGTTCAGTACTTC.

This chain links TRBV7-6 with TRBJ2-7; D may be TRBD2 (6 bases). The CDR3 length is 14 residues. CDR1 is SGHVS, CDR2 FNYEAQ, per germline. Trimming shortened V by 4 bases and J by 0 bases, and 10 bases separated the two germline ends. CDR3 DNA sequence: TGTGCCAGCAGCTGGGACTCCCTCTCCTACGAGCAGTACTTC. Its translation is CASSWDSLSYEQYF.

This clone was seen just once. The J gene is TRBJ1-1, the V gene TRBV7-2, with D possibly matching TRBD1 (5 bases). V lost 4 bases and J lost 4, with 16 bases in between. The length of the CDR3 is 15 residues. The germline V gene encodes CDR1 SGHTA and CDR2 FQGNSA. For the CDR3, the DNA is TGTGCCAGCAGCTCCTGGTACGGGGGAGGCACTGAAGCTTTCTTT. Its translation: CASSSWYGGGTEAFF.

This chain connects TRBV29-1 to TRBJ2-5, with D unresolved. The end of the DNA fits TRBJ2-7 better, so the J call may be wrong. Germline CDR1 and CDR2: SQVTM and ANQGSEA. The CDR3 totals 13 residues. The CDR3 region has the DNA TGCAGCGTTGTCCGGGTGAGTGGAGACGAGCAGTACTTC. This sequence encodes CSVVRVSGDEQYF.

The V and J genes are TRBV19 and TRBJ2-5; 8 positions agree with TRBD2. This CDR3 comprises 16 residues. The ends lost 5 bases at V and 5 bases at J; junction bases unmatched: 13. Per germline, CDR1 LNHDA and CDR2 SQIVND (reference sequence). The CDR3 DNA reads TGTGCCAGTAGTGCCCCCCGGGCGGGGGGCCAGGAGACCCAGTACTTC. Amino acid sequence: CASSAPRAGGQETQYF.

V is TRBV21-1 and J is TRBJ2-7; TRBD1 is the table's D call, not checked against the DNA. TRBV21-1 is a documented pseudogene. There are 13 residues in the CDR3. Here the CDR3 reads CASTQGTPYEQYF. As DNA, the CDR3 is TGTGCCAGCACTCAGGGCACACCCTACGAGCAGTACTTC.

The chain's CDR3 is CASSEQENTEAFF. CDR3 bases: TGTGCCAGCAGTGAACAGGAGAACACTGAAGCTTTCTTT. The chain combines TRBV6-4 with TRBJ1-1; TRBD1 is a possible D gene (5 bases). Germline V gene lookup returns CDR1 MRHNA and CDR2 SNTAGT. The CDR3 is 13 amino acids. The V and J ends lost 3 bases and 1 base respectively, with 6 bases between them.

This clone has only one observation. The chain links TRBV6-1 to TRBJ1-3, with 7 bases that match TRBD1. V lost 2 bases to trimming and J lost 4 bases; unmatched junction nucleotides: 8. CDR1 is MNHNS, CDR2 SASEGT, per germline. The CDR3 is 16 residues long. CDR3 residues: CASSESEGAAGNTIYF. CDR3 bases: TGTGCCAGCAGTGAATCGGAGGGGGCGGCGGGAAACACCATATATTTT.

V usage is TRBV19 and J usage is TRBJ2-2; TRBD2 matches at 10 bases. This CDR3 spans 16 amino acids. In germline, CDR1 is LNHDA, CDR2 SQIVND (reference sequence). J gave up 7 bases and V 7 bases, and 12 bases lay outside the gene matches. The CDR3 is CASKLLASGGGGELFF. The CDR3 bases are TGTGCCAGTAAACTCCTGGCTAGCGGGGGTGGCGGGGAGCTGTTTTTT.

This clone has only a few counts. The chain joins TRBV11-2 to TRBJ1-2; D is perhaps TRBD1 (6 bases). In germline, CDR1 is SGHAT, CDR2 FQNNGV. The germline V and J ends were trimmed by 1 base and 1 base, with 10 bases remaining between them. CDR3 length: 15 amino acids. CDR3 nucleotide sequence: TGTGCCAGCAGCTTAGCGCAGGGGCTTAACTATGGCTACACCTTC. This translates into CASSLAQGLNYGYTF.

This chain joins TRBV9 and TRBJ1-6, with 10 bases fitting TRBD1. This CDR3 region has 15 residues. Germline values: CDR1 SGDLS, CDR2 YYNGEE. V was clipped by 1 base and J by 8 bases; unmatched bases: 3. CDR3 loop: CASSVRQGADSPLHF. In DNA form, the CDR3 reads TGTGCCAGCAGCGTAAGACAGGGGGCTGATTCACCCCTCCACTTT.

This chain connects TRBV10-3 to TRBJ2-3; a weak D match, TRBD1 (5 bases). CDR1 is ENHRY, CDR2 SYGVKD, per germline. The CDR3 loop spans 14 amino acids. V was shortened by 8 bases and J by 1 base, with 13 bases between the two germline ends. The CDR3 DNA follows: TGTGCCATCTCGCCAAGGGGTGGCACAGATACGCAGTATTTT. This sequence encodes CAISPRGGTDTQYF.